A single sample gave rise to the 23 T cell receptor beta chains below, sequenced in a study of shared clonotypes between healthy human individuals (dated by TCRdb to the early 2020s). Libraries were made using the immunoSEQ multiplex PCR assay. Imported from immuneACCESS, the table was reduced by TCRdb to in-frame sequences with V and J called. These copies leave out some clones; in studies compared against another copy, an unresolved V gene accounts for under half, and the cause of the remainder is not known. Counted in this sample were 1,400,000 or so clones; about 98.5% of them appeared once. The ten most abundant clones make up 0.36% of the sample. Sequencing used naive CD4+ T cells sorted from blood. The cell subset or site label here, explained by the study, means: CD45RA+ positively selected. The receptors come from a young man in good health.

This clone was recorded only once. This rearrangement joins TRBV5-4 to TRBJ2-7; 8 bases are a match to TRBD1. V was pared by 3 bases and J by 4 bases, with 9 bases of the junction left unmatched. The CDR3 totals 15 residues. Germline V lookup: CDR1 SGHNT, CDR2 YYREEE (reference sequence). CDR3 sequence: CASSSGQGGFYEQYF. The CDR3 DNA follows: TGTGCCAGCAGCTCCGGACAGGGAGGATTTTACGAGCAGTACTTC.

This chain joins TRBV6-5 and TRBJ1-2, with D hard to call. CDR3 length equals 13 residues. Trimming removed 4 bases from V and 4 bases from J, with 10 bases in between. CDR1 and CDR2 from the germline V gene are MNHEY and SVGAGI. The CDR3 DNA is TGTGCCAGCAGTTCTGAGGGTGCCTATGGCTACACCTTC. Translating gives CASSSEGAYGYTF.

The rearrangement uses TRBV7-9 and TRBJ1-1; D uncertain. Trimming stripped 1 base from V and 0 bases from J, with 9 bases between. This CDR3 contains 15 residues. Germline V gene data show CDR1 as SEHNR and CDR2 as FQNEAQ (reference sequence). The DNA for the CDR3 is TGTGCCAGCAGCTTAGTAGGCTCCTTGAACACTGAAGCTTTCTTT. Its translation: CASSLVGSLNTEAFF.

The CDR3 DNA reads as TGTGCCAGCAGCACTTCCGGGACAGTACCCTACGAGCAGTACTTC. Its translation: CASSTSGTVPYEQYF. The rearrangement joins TRBV4-2 to TRBJ2-7, with 7 positions matching TRBD1. With 5 bases clipped from V and 2 bases from J, the junction kept 9 bases outside the gene matches. CDR1 LGHNA and CDR2 YNFKEQ come from the germline V gene. The CDR3 covers 15 residues.

Of note for this clone: The sample contains more than one DNA sequence encoding this CDR3. The rearrangement uses TRBV20-1 and TRBJ2-7; 7 positions agree with TRBD2. The J segment lost 5 bases and the V segment lost 6 bases, leaving 1 base of the junction unmatched. The V gene's germline CDR1 is DFQATT and CDR2 SNEGSKA (reference sequence). The CDR3 length is 10 residues. As DNA, the CDR3 is TGCAGTGCGGGGGGGGACGAGCAGTACTTC. It codes for CSAGGDEQYF.

With regard to this clone: Compared with germline, one end of the junction differs, possibly owing to a read error. The chain employs TRBV7-7 and TRBJ2-5, with D hard to call. Germline V CDR1 and CDR2: SSHAT, FNYEAQ (reference sequence). CDR3 size: 11 residues. The CDR3 nucleotides read TGTGCTAGCAGCTCGGGTTCTGCCCAGTACTTC. Amino acid sequence: CASSSGSAQYF.

The V call is TRBV18, the J call TRBJ1-5; D remains unclear. The CDR3 consists of 13 residues. Between the trimmed V and J ends, which lost 2 bases and 7 bases, there was a span of 9 bases. Per the germline V gene, CDR1 is KGHSH and CDR2 is LQKENI. Here the CDR3 DNA reads TGTGCCAGCTCACCAATTGGGGAACAGCCCCAGCATTTT. Amino acids: CASSPIGEQPQHF.

The rearrangement uses TRBV5-1 and TRBJ2-1, with D possibly being TRBD1 (5 bases). V was pared by 4 bases and J by 6 bases, with 17 bases between. CDR3 length: 15 amino acids. Germline assignment: CDR1 SGHRS and CDR2 YFSETQ. The CDR3 region has the DNA TGCGCCAGCAGCCTGCTTGGAACCACAGGCAATGAGCAGTTCTTC. Translated: CASSLLGTTGNEQFF.

The CDR3 reads CASSPLESMNTEAFF. The CDR3 DNA is TGCGCCAGCAGCCCGCTGGAGAGTATGAACACTGAAGCTTTCTTT. V is TRBV4-1 and J is TRBJ1-1; D not certain. CDR1 and CDR2 from the germline V gene are MGHRA and YSYEKL. CDR3 length: 15 amino acids. V was pared by 4 bases and J by 0 bases, with 12 bases between.

The chain uses TRBV6-4 and TRBJ2-3; possibly TRBD1 for D (5 bases). The V end was cut by 4 bases, the J end by 0 bases, with 14 bases between. The germline V gene encodes CDR1 MRHNA and CDR2 SNTAGT. This CDR3 is 16 amino acids long. The CDR3 loop is CASSAQQVSSTDTQYF. In DNA, the CDR3 is TGTGCCAGCAGTGCTCAACAGGTATCTAGCACAGATACGCAGTATTTT.

The chain joins TRBV28 to TRBJ1-2, with D unresolved. The V end was cut by 3 bases, the J end by 6 bases, with 5 bases between. From germline, CDR1 is MDHEN and CDR2 SYDVKM. This CDR3 region has 11 residues. CDR3: CASSLADGYTF. For the CDR3, the DNA is TGTGCCAGCAGTTTGGCAGATGGCTACACCTTC.

This rearrangement joins TRBV18 to TRBJ2-3; TRBD2 aligns across 7 bases. Germline V gives CDR1 KGHSH, CDR2 LQKENI. The CDR3 length is 15 residues. V trimming: 5 bases; J trimming: 1 base; junction bases outside the gene matches: 6. In DNA form, the CDR3 reads TGTGCCAGCTCAGTTTCTCTAGCGGGCACAGATACGCAGTATTTT. Amino acids: CASSVSLAGTDTQYF.

The chain uses TRBV7-9 and TRBJ1-1; 7 nucleotides line up with TRBD1. In germline, CDR1 is SEHNR, CDR2 FQNEAQ (reference sequence). The CDR3 is 16 amino acids. Trimming cost V 4 bases and J 1 base; bases outside gene matches: 9. CDR3 sequence (DNA): TGTGCCAGCAGCTCTCGAGGGGGCGCACCGAACACTGAAGCTTTCTTT. Amino acid sequence: CASSSRGGAPNTEAFF. Filled out from reference TRBV7-9 and TRBJ1-1, the complete variable domain reads DTGVSQNPRHKITKRGQNVTFRCDPISEHNRLYWYRQTLGQGPEFLTYFQNEAQLEKSRLLSDRFSAERPKGSFSTLEIQRTEQGDSAMYLCASSSRGGAPNTEAFFGQGTRLTVV.

The CDR3 reads CASSWDFDSYEQYF. CDR3 nucleotide sequence: TGCGCCAGCAGCTGGGACTTCGACTCCTACGAGCAGTACTTC. This chain uses TRBV5-1 with TRBJ2-7; a possible D gene is TRBD2 (6 bases). The CDR3 is 14 residues long. Germline values: CDR1 SGHRS, CDR2 YFSETQ. Between the trimmed V and J ends, which lost 3 bases and 0 bases, there was a span of 10 bases.

This chain links TRBV5-4 with TRBJ2-1; 8 nucleotides align to TRBD2. The CDR3 totals 16 residues. Germline V lookup: CDR1 SGHNT, CDR2 YYREEE (reference sequence). Trimming at V came to 4 bases and at J to 8 bases, leaving 14 bases not matched to a gene. The CDR3 loop is CASSPGGREPGDEQFF. CDR3 in DNA: TGTGCCAGCAGCCCGGGAGGGCGGGAGCCGGGGGATGAGCAGTTCTTC. Full variable domain (rest looked up from reference TRBV5-4 and TRBJ2-1): ETGVTQSPTHLIKTRGQQVTLRCSSQSGHNTVSWYQQALGQGPQFIFQYYREEENGRGNFPPRFSGLQFPNYSSELNVNALELDDSALYLCASSPGGREPGDEQFFGPGTRLTVL.

The chain joins TRBV5-6 to TRBJ1-4; D perhaps matches TRBD1 (5 bases). Trimming removed 4 bases from V and 5 bases from J, with 9 bases in between. CDR3 length: 13 amino acids. Per the germline V gene, CDR1 is SGHDT and CDR2 is YYEEEE. This CDR3 reads CASSATVNEKLFF. CDR3 nucleotide sequence: TGTGCCAGCAGCGCGACAGTAAATGAAAAACTGTTTTTT.

The V call is TRBV5-5, the J call TRBJ1-5; no definite D call. The CDR3 is made up of 14 amino acids. Germline CDR1 reads SGHKS; CDR2 reads YYEKEE (reference sequence). The V gene lost 0 bases and the J gene lost 6 bases, with 10 bases spanning the gap. The CDR3 coding sequence is TGTGCCAGCAGCTTGGACCCGGTGGGTCAGCCCCAGCATTTT. Its translation: CASSLDPVGQPQHF.

V and J are TRBV5-1 and TRBJ2-7; D remains ambiguous. Trimming pared 0 bases from V and 7 bases from J, leaving 11 bases between. This CDR3 has 13 amino acids. CDR1 and CDR2 (germline): SGHRS, YFSETQ. CDR3 loop: CASSLGDPFEQYF. CDR3 DNA: TGCGCCAGCAGCTTGGGAGATCCCTTTGAGCAGTACTTC.

The chain carries TRBV19 and TRBJ1-4; 7 bases are shared with TRBD1. Looked up from germline, CDR1 is LNHDA and CDR2 is SQIVND (reference sequence). J lost 8 bases, V lost 8 bases, and 11 bases had no gene match. The CDR3 sequence is 14 residues long. The DNA of the CDR3 is TGTGCCAGTGATAATAGGGGGCTGGGGGAAAAACTGTTTTTT. It codes for CASDNRGLGEKLFF.

On this clone itself: At one boundary the junction diverges from the germline segment, which might be a read error. V is TRBV7-7 and J is TRBJ2-7; TRBD1 might be the D (5 bases). The germline V gene has CDR1 SSHAT and CDR2 FNYEAQ (reference sequence). The CDR3 contains 13 residues. CDR3 DNA sequence: TGTGCTAGCAGCCTTGGACATAACTACGAGCAGTACTTC. It translates to CASSLGHNYEQYF.

In its sample, this clone was seen once. The V and J genes are TRBV18 and TRBJ2-2; possibly TRBD2 for D (6 bases). Between the trimmed V and J ends, which lost 3 bases and 6 bases, there was a span of 11 bases. This CDR3 is 14 amino acids long. Per the germline V gene, CDR1 is KGHSH and CDR2 is LQKENI. This CDR3 reads CASSPRLVPGELFF. The CDR3 nucleotides read TGTGCCAGCTCACCCCGACTAGTTCCCGGGGAGCTGTTTTTT.

The genes are TRBV6-4 and TRBJ2-1; the match to TRBD2 covers 7 bases. The J segment lost 8 bases and the V segment lost 2 bases, leaving 12 bases of the junction unmatched. This CDR3 comprises 16 residues. Germline V gene sequence: CDR1 MRHNA, CDR2 SNTAGT. For the CDR3, the DNA is TGTGCCAGCAGTGACGACCGAAAGGCGGGAGCCTATGAGCAGTTCTTC. Translation gives CASSDDRKAGAYEQFF.

The rearrangement uses TRBV7-9 and TRBJ1-5; no firm D call. Germline CDR1 reads SEHNR; CDR2 reads FQNEAQ (reference sequence). The ends were cut back, 5 bases at V and 7 bases at J, with 15 bases in the middle. The CDR3 totals 14 residues. This CDR3 reads CASSPPQDAQPQHF. DNA for the CDR3: TGTGCCAGCAGCCCACCGCAAGATGCACAGCCCCAGCATTTT.